The subject of this entry is one T cell receptor beta chain. The antigen remains undetermined. Trimming removed 3 bases at V and 2 bases at J, with 14 bases between. Germline CDR1 is LNHDA and CDR2 is SQIVND (reference sequence). CDR3 size: 15 residues. This sample is part of a study of graft-versus-host responses after intestinal transplantation. Study as a whole: Uniformly, recipients were administered anti-thymocyte globulin induction with subsequent tacrolimus and steroids for roughly three years. Study-wide points: High graft-versus-host to host-versus-graft T cell clonal ratios marked allografts of patients with graft-donor macrochimerism.

Clones were read by immunoSEQ multiplex PCR, and TCRdb kept only the in-frame ones, dropping some. Among around 13,000 clones listed, approximately 84% were seen once. The chain combines TRBV19 with TRBJ2-7; D gene ambiguous. The specimen was PBMCs, collected after intestinal transplantation. The receptor comes from a human patient who received an intestinal transplant, so some T cells may come from the graft donor. The CDR3 DNA is TGTGCCAGTAGTATCCGCTTGGATGGAACCTACGAGCAGTACTTC. This sequence encodes CASSIRLDGTYEQYF.